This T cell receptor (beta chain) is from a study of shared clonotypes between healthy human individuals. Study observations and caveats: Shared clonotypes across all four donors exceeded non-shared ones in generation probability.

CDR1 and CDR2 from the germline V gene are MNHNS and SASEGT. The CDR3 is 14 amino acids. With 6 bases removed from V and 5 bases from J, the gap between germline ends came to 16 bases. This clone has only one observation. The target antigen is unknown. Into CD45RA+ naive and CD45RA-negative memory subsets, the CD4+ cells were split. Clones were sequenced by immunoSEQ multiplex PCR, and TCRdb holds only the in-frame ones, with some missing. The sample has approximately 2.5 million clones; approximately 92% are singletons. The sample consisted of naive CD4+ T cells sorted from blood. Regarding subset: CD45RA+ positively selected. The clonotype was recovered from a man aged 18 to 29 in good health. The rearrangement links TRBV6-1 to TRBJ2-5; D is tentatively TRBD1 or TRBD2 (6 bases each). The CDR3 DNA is TGTGCCAGCAGACCACAGGGAGGTGGGGAGACCCAGTACTTC. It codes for CASRPQGGGETQYF.